The rows below give T cell receptor beta chains drawn from one sample of a study of T cells in Graves' hyperthyroidism and ophthalmopathy. TCRdb re-called the multiplex PCR reads with MiXCR, one entry per CDR3 protein. The table lists 550,000 to 850,000 distinct CDR3 sequences, 18% of them singletons, with over 15% in the top ten. The sequenced material came from blood. The origin of the receptors is a woman aged 50 to 60 with Graves' hyperthyroidism that later progressed to Graves' ophthalmopathy. Both conserved end residues are part of each CDR3. D genes are given only for firm matches.

V gene	J gene	D gene	CDR3 protein
TRBV6-1	TRBJ2-7	TRBD1	CASSVIGTDPYEQYF
TRBV5-5	TRBJ2-1	TRBD1	CASSLEQGDWNEQFF
TRBV29-1	NA	NA	CSVELGRGRVDYEQFF
TRBV10-3	TRBJ1-5	NA	CAINHQGGQPQHF
TRBV7-9	TRBJ2-6	NA	CASSLTLGGPFSGANVLTF
TRBV14	TRBJ2-1	NA	CASSHHRRSGNEQFF
TRBV7-9	TRBJ1-4	NA	CASSLTVPNEKLFF
TRBV7-2	TRBJ2-5	TRBD2	CASSLEAGQETQCF
TRBV28	TRBJ1-5	TRBD1	CASRPGQSNQPQHF
TRBV6-1	TRBJ1-1	TRBD1	CASRGTRGQGNTEAFF
TRBV20-1	TRBJ1-4	TRBD1	CSAEPGQGNEKLFF
TRBV12-3/TRBV12-4	TRBJ2-5	NA	CASSHGTTWGRYQETQYF
TRBV18	TRBJ2-1	NA	CASSPPGAQGLYEQFF
TRBV7-9	TRBJ2-5	TRBD1	CASSLPVGQGRKTQYF
TRBV7-7	TRBJ2-5	NA	CASSFLIQETQYF
TRBV2	TRBJ1-1	NA	CASSAPLIEKTEAFF
TRBV15	TRBJ1-5	NA	CATSRAFGAVYSNQPQHF
TRBV6-5	TRBJ1-5	NA	CASSYSAVAYGSNQPQHF
TRBV7-3	TRBJ1-6	NA	CASSFDGNNSPLHF
TRBV3-1	TRBJ1-2	NA	CASSQQPGPLGYGYTF
TRBV20-1	TRBJ2-7	NA	CSARGGASGGYEQYF
TRBV5-5	TRBJ1-4	NA	CASSLGRALGTNEKLFF
TRBV12-3/TRBV12-4	TRBJ1-2	TRBD1	CASSLPGQGGYYGYTF
TRBV19	TRBJ2-2	TRBD1	CASSAGTGGVKLFF